This TCR beta chain is from a study of T cell responses to AZD1222 COVID-19 vaccine. General observations from the study: Seropositivity was recorded at baseline in only a handful of AZD1222 recipients.

Profiling relied on immunoSEQ multiplex PCR, and the TCRdb table lists in-frame clones only, not all of them. The table includes 100,000 to 130,000 clones, 70% to 90% detected once. To note about this clone: What it binds is not known.

The CDR3 has 14 amino acids. Trimming stripped 8 bases from V and 0 bases from J, with 14 bases between. The germline gives CDR1 MNHEY, CDR2 SVGAGI. The sequencing used peripheral blood, collected 28 days after the second AZD1222 dose. The clonotype was recovered from an adult who received the AZD1222 COVID-19 vaccine. The J gene is TRBJ2-7, the V gene TRBV6-5; no firm D call. CDR3 nucleotide sequence: TGTGCCAGCCTCCCCGTGGGGTCCTCCTACGAGCAGTACTTC. The encoded protein is CASLPVGSSYEQYF.